These 26 T cell receptor beta chains were sequenced from one sample in a study of beta chain features in type 1 diabetes. Expressed TCRB transcripts were sequenced, since all the RNA that had been isolated was reverse transcribed. Clones were read by immunoSEQ multiplex PCR, and TCRdb kept only the in-frame ones, dropping some. Here the sample spans 120,000 to 150,000 clones, approximately 9.8% being singletons. The sample consisted of central memory CD4+ T cells from blood. The source of these receptors is a woman in her thirties or forties in good health.

This rearrangement joins TRBV29-1 to TRBJ1-1; TRBD1 aligns across 9 bases. The CDR3 has 13 residues. Per the germline V gene, CDR1 is SQVTM and CDR2 is ANQGSEA. V was clipped by 5 bases and J by 4 bases; unmatched bases: 5. In DNA, the CDR3 is TGCAGCGTTTCCGGGACAGGGAGCACTGAAGCTTTCTTT. Translated: CSVSGTGSTEAFF.

The sample holds a few counts of this clone. The J gene is TRBJ2-1, the V gene TRBV5-4; 15 bases line up with TRBD2. CDR1 is SGHNT and CDR2 is YYREEE in the germline V gene (reference sequence). Unmatched junction bases numbered 6, after V lost 4 bases and J lost 7 bases. This CDR3 spans 16 amino acids. CDR3 loop: CASSRGTSGGRNEQFF. The DNA of the CDR3 is TGTGCCAGCAGCAGGGGGACTAGCGGGGGGCGGAATGAGCAGTTCTTC.

This clone has only a few counts. The chain uses TRBV5-1 and TRBJ2-3; the D is unclear. Germline lookup yields CDR1 SGHRS and CDR2 YFSETQ. Trimming cost V 1 base and J 4 bases, with 4 bases left between them. This CDR3 has 12 residues. The CDR3 DNA sequence: TGCGCCAGCAGCTTGTATGCAGATACGCAGTATTTT. Translation gives CASSLYADTQYF.

A few counts support this clone. This chain joins TRBV29-1 and TRBJ2-7, with 8 bases aligning to TRBD1. Trimming took 3 bases from V and 7 from J; bases not matched to a gene: 8. CDR3 length equals 13 residues. Germline assignment: CDR1 SQVTM and CDR2 ANQGSEA. The CDR3 loop reads CSVDYIDRGEQYF. The CDR3 nucleotides read TGCAGCGTTGACTACATTGACAGGGGAGAGCAGTACTTC.

This clone was counted between two and nine times. This sequence joins TRBV5-1 and TRBJ1-1; no clear D. V lost 3 bases and J 2 bases, leaving 11 bases between the germline ends. The CDR3 loop spans 14 amino acids. Germline loops: CDR1 SGHRS, CDR2 YFSETQ. The CDR3: CASSSNTANTEAFF. As DNA, the CDR3 is TGCGCCAGCAGCTCCAACACAGCTAACACTGAAGCTTTCTTT.

At least ten counts were recorded for this clone. The J gene is TRBJ1-1, the V gene TRBV23-1; D call uncertain. TRBV23-1 is known as an ORF, though its function is uncertain. The length of the CDR3 is 15 residues. Trimming cost V 2 bases and J 0 bases, with 10 bases left between them. In nucleotides, the CDR3 is TGCGCCAGCAGTCAAGAGCGCAGACTGAACACTGAAGCTTTCTTT. Amino acids: CASSQERRLNTEAFF.

This clone was observed a handful of times. The gene calls are TRBV6-1 and TRBJ1-5, with 9 bases identical to TRBD1. The CDR3 contains 14 residues. Unmatched junction bases numbered 2, after V lost 4 bases and J lost 4 bases. Germline values: CDR1 MNHNS, CDR2 SASEGT. DNA of the CDR3: TGTGCCAGCAGTGGGGGACAGGGAAATCAGCCCCAGCATTTT. Amino acids: CASSGGQGNQPQHF.

This clone is labeled medium-sized (0.01 to 0.1%). The chain uses TRBV7-6 and TRBJ1-2; tentatively, D is TRBD1 (5 bases). This CDR3 has 13 amino acids. The V gene lost 7 bases and the J gene lost 7 bases, with 16 bases spanning the gap. CDR1 SGHVS and CDR2 FNYEAQ come from the germline V gene. CDR3 coding DNA: TGTGCCAGCACCGCGGGGCGCCGGTCTGGCTACACCTTC. Protein sequence: CASTAGRRSGYTF. Combining the CDR3 with reference TRBV7-6 and TRBJ1-2 gives the whole variable domain GAGVSQSPRYKVTKRGQDVALRCDPISGHVSLYWYRQALGQGPEFLTYFNYEAQQDKSGLPNDRFSAERPEGSISTLTIQRTEQRDSAMYRCASTAGRRSGYTFGSGTRLTVV.

The chain combines TRBV5-6 with TRBJ1-2; maybe TRBD1 (5 bases). The germline gives CDR1 SGHDT, CDR2 YYEEEE. V was cut by 2 bases and J by 5 bases, with 22 bases left in between. The CDR3 is 17 amino acids. The CDR3 protein is CASSLGARPASAYGYTF. For the CDR3, the DNA is TGTGCCAGCAGCTTAGGGGCTCGTCCCGCCTCAGCATATGGCTACACCTTC.

V is TRBV19 and J is TRBJ1-1, with TRBD1 matching 7 bases. V trimming: 10 bases; J trimming: 0 bases; junction bases outside the gene matches: 20. CDR1 LNHDA and CDR2 SQIVND come from the germline V gene (reference sequence). The CDR3 has 18 amino acids. The CDR3, as DNA: TGTGCCACACAAAGGGGGGTCGGACAGGTCTGGATGAACACTGAAGCTTTCTTT. Its translation is CATQRGVGQVWMNTEAFF.

This chain uses TRBV2 with TRBJ2-2, with D tentatively TRBD1 (5 bases). V gave up 4 bases and J gave up 1 base, with 25 bases separating them. The CDR3 runs 20 residues. The germline V gene has CDR1 SNHLY and CDR2 FYNNEI. The CDR3 nucleotides read TGTGCCAGCAGTGTTTGGACACAGGCCCTCAAGTCCGGGAACACCGGGGAGCTGTTTTTT. Residues: CASSVWTQALKSGNTGELFF.

This clone was counted between two and nine times. The chain combines TRBV6-1 with TRBJ1-2; D remains ambiguous. The V gene's germline CDR1 is MNHNS and CDR2 SASEGT. The CDR3 consists of 15 residues. Trimming took 3 bases from V and 0 from J, leaving 11 bases between them. The CDR3 protein is CASSEAGGTNYGYTF. The CDR3 DNA sequence: TGTGCCAGCAGTGAGGCGGGCGGTACTAACTATGGCTACACCTTC.

V and J are TRBV10-3 and TRBJ1-1; TRBD1 might be the D (5 bases). Germline V CDR1 and CDR2: ENHRY, SYGVKD. Trimming shortened V by 4 bases and J by 3 bases, and 12 bases separated the two germline ends. There are 14 residues in the CDR3. The CDR3 DNA sequence: TGTGCCATCAGTGCCCAGGGCGGGGACACTGAAGCTTTCTTT. Translating gives CAISAQGGDTEAFF.

J is TRBJ1-4 and V is TRBV7-2, with TRBD1 matching over 9 bases. The trim removed 4 bases at V and 8 bases at J, leaving 5 bases unmatched. The CDR3 runs 14 residues. Germline assignment: CDR1 SGHTA and CDR2 FQGNSA. The CDR3 here is CASSSRTGVEKLFF. The CDR3 coding sequence is TGTGCCAGCAGCTCTCGGACAGGGGTAGAAAAACTGTTTTTT.

This chain joins TRBV5-1 and TRBJ2-2; a possible D gene is TRBD1 (5 bases). Trimming stripped 0 bases from V and 4 bases from J, with 10 bases between. This CDR3 has 15 amino acids. The germline V gene encodes CDR1 SGHRS and CDR2 YFSETQ. The CDR3 sequence: CASSLAGLGTGELFF. The CDR3 DNA reads TGCGCCAGCAGCTTGGCAGGGCTTGGCACCGGGGAGCTGTTTTTT.

This clone has more than one count but fewer than ten. CDR3 bases: TGTGCCAGCAGGGGTACAGGAACTGCACTCTATGGCTACACCTTC. Protein sequence: CASRGTGTALYGYTF. This chain connects TRBV2 to TRBJ1-2; TRBD1 is a possible D gene (5 bases). CDR1 and CDR2 (germline): SNHLY, FYNNEI. The CDR3 length is 15 residues. The V gene lost 6 bases and the J gene lost 4 bases, with 18 bases spanning the gap. Full variable domain (rest looked up from reference TRBV2 and TRBJ1-2): EPEVTQTPSHQVTQMGQEVILRCVPISNHLYFYWYRQILGQKVEFLVSFYNNEISEKSEIFDDQFSVERPDGSNFTLKIRSTKLEDSAMYFCASRGTGTALYGYTFGSGTRLTVV.

V and J are TRBV6-1 and TRBJ2-5; perhaps TRBD2 as D (6 bases). Trimming pared 8 bases from V and 1 base from J, leaving 11 bases between. This CDR3 has 13 residues. Germline assignment: CDR1 MNHNS and CDR2 SASEGT. CDR3 loop: CASCRLVQETQYF. In DNA form, the CDR3 reads TGTGCCAGCTGTCGACTAGTCCAAGAGACCCAGTACTTC.

The gene calls are TRBV7-9 and TRBJ1-2, with TRBD1 matching over 7 bases. Germline values: CDR1 SEHNR, CDR2 FQNEAQ (reference sequence). The V and J ends lost 0 bases and 7 bases, in that order; junction bases with no gene match: 8. This CDR3 comprises 15 residues. The CDR3: CASSLALGGGVGYTF. CDR3 DNA: TGTGCCAGCAGCTTAGCGCTCGGAGGGGGCGTTGGCTACACCTTC.

This clone was counted at least ten times. The gene calls are TRBV10-3 and TRBJ1-1, with 7 bases matching TRBD1. J lost 6 bases, V lost 6 bases, and 7 bases had no gene match. The germline V gene encodes CDR1 ENHRY and CDR2 SYGVKD. The length of the CDR3 is 13 residues. The CDR3 here is CAIRIDRDAEAFF. As DNA, the CDR3 is TGTGCCATCAGGATCGACAGGGACGCTGAAGCTTTCTTT.

This clone was detected a few times. V gene TRBV5-6 combines with J gene TRBJ2-7; tentatively, D is TRBD1 (6 bases). There are 15 residues in the CDR3. V lost 4 bases to trimming and J lost 0 bases, with 14 bases between them. Germline V CDR1 and CDR2: SGHDT, YYEEEE. The CDR3 bases are TGTGCCAGCAGCGGGCTCACAGGGAGCTCCTACGAGCAGTACTTC. The encoded protein is CASSGLTGSSYEQYF. Full variable domain (rest looked up from reference TRBV5-6 and TRBJ2-7): DAGVTQSPTHLIKTRGQQVTLRCSPKSGHDTVSWYQQALGQGPQFIFQYYEEEERQRGNFPDRFSGHQFPNYSSELNVNALLLGDSALYLCASSGLTGSSYEQYFGPGTRLTVT.

This clone was observed a handful of times. The chain joins TRBV11-3 to TRBJ2-2; possibly TRBD1 for D (6 bases). V was cut by 5 bases and J by 6 bases, with 19 bases left in between. The germline V gene encodes CDR1 SGHNT and CDR2 YENEEA. The CDR3 length is 16 residues. The CDR3 loop is CASSPIVTGRPGELFF. In nucleotides, the CDR3 is TGTGCCAGCAGCCCAATCGTAACAGGGCGGCCCGGGGAGCTGTTTTTT.

A few counts support this clone. The chain uses TRBV21-1 and TRBJ2-5; TRBD1 was called by the table and not checked on the DNA. TRBV21-1 is designated a pseudogene. The CDR3 is 16 residues long. The CDR3, as DNA: TGTGCCAGCAGCAAAGAAGTAAGGCAGGGGGAAGAGACCCAGTACTTC. Its translation: CASSKEVRQGEETQYF.

This clone was observed a few times. This rearrangement joins TRBV2 to TRBJ2-5, with 10 positions matching TRBD2. V was clipped by 7 bases and J by 0 bases; unmatched bases: 11. CDR1 and CDR2 from the germline V gene are SNHLY and FYNNEI. The CDR3 consists of 17 residues. CDR3 region: CASISVAGGPNQETQYF. The DNA for the CDR3 is TGTGCCAGCATTTCGGTAGCGGGGGGCCCTAACCAAGAGACCCAGTACTTC.

The sample holds many counts of this clone. V and J are TRBV9 and TRBJ2-1; possibly TRBD2 for D (6 bases). The V and J ends lost 3 bases and 3 bases respectively, with 16 bases between them. CDR1 is SGDLS, CDR2 YYNGEE, per germline. CDR3 length: 16 residues. The CDR3 protein is CASSAAWGGDYNEQFF. In DNA form, the CDR3 reads TGTGCCAGCAGCGCGGCTTGGGGCGGGGACTACAATGAGCAGTTCTTC.

The genes are TRBV21-1 and TRBJ2-7; the table's D call TRBD1 went unverified against the DNA. TRBV21-1 is designated a pseudogene. The CDR3 loop spans 14 amino acids. The CDR3 is CASRPRDRSYEQYF. The CDR3 bases are TGTGCCAGCAGACCCCGGGACAGGTCCTACGAGCAGTACTTC.

This clone was seen a handful of times. The gene calls are TRBV2 and TRBJ2-1, with 11 bases matching TRBD2. This CDR3 region has 15 residues. The V gene end was trimmed by 6 bases and the J gene end by 5 bases; junction bases not matched to a gene: 6. Germline V gene data show CDR1 as SNHLY and CDR2 as FYNNEI. The CDR3 loop reads CASSPTSGGNNEQFF. The CDR3 DNA is TGTGCCAGCAGCCCCACTAGCGGGGGAAACAATGAGCAGTTCTTC.